Listed below are T cell receptor beta chains from one sample, sequenced in a study of OX40 agonist ivuxolimab in advanced cancers. TCRdb's table, derived via immunoSEQ multiplex PCR, lists solely in-frame clones and lacks some. The table has about 70,000 clones, around 82% seen once; the top ten hold over 4.5%. This sample comprised CD4+ or CD8+ T cells sorted from blood, obtained in a trial of the OX40 agonist ivuxolimab. These receptors all come from an adult with an advanced solid tumor such as melanoma, head and neck, liver or kidney cancer. Both conserved end residues are part of each CDR3. A D gene is named only where the DNA matches it firmly. Clone size is stated in some rows and not others, as once, few, many or a class when expanded.

cdr3_aa cdr3_nt clone_size j_call d_call v_call
CASSYGSGTGGDEQFF TGTGCCAGCAGTTACGGTTCCGGGACAGGGGGCGATGAGCAGTTCTTC . TRBJ2-1 TRBD1 TRBV10-3
CASSLGGTSTDTQYF TGCGCCAGCAGCTTGGGGGGAACTAGCACAGATACGCAGTATTTT . TRBJ2-3 . TRBV5-1
CAISKPGQGGIEAFF TGTGCCATTTCGAAGCCGGGACAGGGTGGAATTGAAGCTTTCTTT . TRBJ1-1 TRBD1 TRBV6-5
CASSTRTGEVNTEAFF TGCGCCAGCAGCACCCGGACGGGAGAGGTGAACACTGAAGCTTTCTTT . TRBJ1-1 . TRBV5-1
CASSGQATELFF TGTGCCAGCAGTGGGCAGGCGACGGAACTGTTTTTT few TRBJ1-4 . TRBV27
CASSFGQAYSPLHF TGTGCCAGCAGTTTCGGACAGGCTTATTCACCCCTCCACTTT few TRBJ1-6 TRBD1 TRBV6-5
CASSSDRGPADTQYF TGTGCCAGCAGTTCCGACAGGGGGCCGGCAGATACGCAGTATTTT . TRBJ2-3 TRBD1 TRBV27
CASGLGRNSPLHF TGTGCTAGTGGACTTGGACGGAATTCACCCCTCCACTTT . TRBJ1-6 . TRBV12-5
CASSADRDTGELFF TGTGCCAGCAGCGCAGACAGGGACACCGGGGAGCTGTTTTTT . TRBJ2-2 TRBD1 TRBV11-3
CASSQATSGQETQYF TGTGCCAGCAGCCAGGCAACTAGCGGCCAAGAGACCCAGTACTTC few TRBJ2-5 TRBD2 TRBV4-2
CASSSRVEETQYF TGTGCCAGCAGCAGCAGGGTAGAAGAGACCCAGTACTTC . TRBJ2-5 . TRBV11-3
CASSPRLAGVTDTQYF TGTGCCAGCAGCCCCCGACTAGCGGGAGTCACAGATACGCAGTATTTT . TRBJ2-3 TRBD2 TRBV7-2
CSANANEKLFF TGCAGCGCAAACGCAAATGAAAAACTGTTTTTT few TRBJ1-4 . TRBV29-1
CASTMGQGGSPLHF TGTGCCAGCACCATGGGGCAGGGGGGTTCACCCCTCCACTTT medium-sized TRBJ1-6 TRBD1 TRBV6-1
CASRPGLARHEQFF TGTGCCAGCAGGCCTGGACTAGCCCGCCATGAGCAGTTCTTC . TRBJ2-1 TRBD2 TRBV6-5
CASSTRTGVVAEAFF TGTGCCAGCAGCACGCGCACAGGGGTAGTAGCTGAAGCTTTCTTT . TRBJ1-1 TRBD1 TRBV7-2
CASSRSGTSFGEQYF TGTGCCAGCAGCCGTTCCGGGACTAGCTTCGGCGAGCAGTACTTC . TRBJ2-7 TRBD2 TRBV11-3
CASSLRQLDTQYF TGTGCCAGCAGCTTGCGACAGTTAGATACGCAGTATTTT . TRBJ2-3 . TRBV5-6
CASSPHALGRGPSETQYF TGTGCCAGCAGTCCCCATGCCTTGGGGAGGGGGCCGTCAGAGACCCAGTACTTC . TRBJ2-5 . TRBV28
CASSLGQGAYEQYF TGCGCCAGCAGCCTCGGACAGGGGGCCTACGAGCAGTACTTC . TRBJ2-7 TRBD1 TRBV5-1
CASSFKGWHTEAFF TGTGCCAGCAGCTTTAAGGGATGGCACACTGAAGCTTTCTTT . TRBJ1-1 . TRBV7-8
CASSSSPGGGRGNYGYTF TGTGCCAGCAGTTCCTCCCCTGGGGGGGGCCGTGGGAACTATGGCTACACCTTC . TRBJ1-2 . TRBV27
CASSQLWAAYGYTF TGCGCCAGCAGCCAACTCTGGGCGGCCTATGGCTACACCTTC . TRBJ1-2 . TRBV4-1
CASSQDLTGTYQPQHF TGCGCCAGCAGCCAAGATTTAACAGGGACCTATCAGCCCCAGCATTTT . TRBJ1-5 . TRBV4-1
CASRVGQGGETQYF TGCGCCAGCAGAGTAGGACAGGGCGGAGAGACCCAGTACTTC . TRBJ2-5 TRBD1 TRBV5-1
CASSVGQGAWQPQHF TGTGCCAGCAGTGTCGGACAGGGGGCCTGGCAGCCCCAGCATTTT . TRBJ1-5 TRBD1 TRBV27
CASSDASGRSNTGELFF TGTGCCAGCAGTGATGCCAGCGGGAGGTCGAACACCGGGGAGCTGTTTTTT . TRBJ2-2 TRBD2 TRBV2
CASSSGLAGGSDTQYF TGTGCCAGCAGCTCAGGACTAGCGGGAGGTTCAGATACGCAGTATTTT . TRBJ2-3 TRBD2 TRBV7-3
CASSQDSSPNQPQHF TGCGCCAGCAGCCAAGATAGTTCCCCCAATCAGCCCCAGCATTTT many TRBJ1-5 . TRBV4-3
CAWDPGQGGEKLFF TGTGCCTGGGACCCGGGACAGGGTGGTGAAAAACTGTTTTTT . TRBJ1-4 TRBD1 TRBV30
CAWSKGQLALYSNQPQHF TGTGCCTGGAGTAAAGGACAGCTCGCCCTGTATAGCAATCAGCCCCAGCATTTT . TRBJ1-5 . TRBV30
CASSVRTGGRETQYF TGTGCCAGCAGCGTACGAACAGGGGGCAGAGAGACCCAGTACTTC . TRBJ2-5 TRBD1 TRBV9
CASSLRAGGNQPQHF TGTGCCAGCAGCCTTCGGGCAGGAGGCAATCAGCCCCAGCATTTT few TRBJ1-5 . TRBV6-1
CASSHSNWEVYNEQFF TGTGCCAGCAGTCATTCTAATTGGGAGGTCTACAATGAGCAGTTCTTC . TRBJ2-1 . TRBV27
CASSPERGATGNTIYF TGTGCCAGCTCACCAGAGCGGGGGGCGACTGGAAACACCATATATTTT . TRBJ1-3 . TRBV18
CSGRGQGYAELFF TGCAGCGGGAGGGGACAGGGTTACGCGGAGCTGTTTTTT . TRBJ2-2 TRBD1 TRBV29-1
CAWSTPGEWAEAFF TGTGCCTGGAGTACCCCGGGGGAGTGGGCTGAAGCTTTCTTT . TRBJ1-1 . TRBV30
CASSLWRKDYEQYF TGTGCCAGCAGTTTATGGCGGAAAGACTACGAGCAGTACTTC . TRBJ2-7 . TRBV28
CASSGTVNYGYTF TGTGCCAGTAGTGGGACAGTAAACTATGGCTACACCTTC . TRBJ1-2 TRBD1 TRBV19
CASSLGQGEKLFF TGTGCCAGCTCACTAGGACAGGGGGAAAAACTGTTTTTT . TRBJ1-4 TRBD1 TRBV18
CASSQAPHRNTEAFF TGCGCCAGCAGCCAAGCCCCACACAGAAACACTGAAGCTTTCTTT . TRBJ1-1 . TRBV4-3
CASGTTGRQETQYF TGTGCTAGTGGTACGACAGGGCGTCAAGAGACCCAGTACTTC once TRBJ2-5 TRBD1 TRBV12-5
CASSRGPTEAFF TGTGCCAGCAGCCGGGGGCCCACTGAAGCTTTCTTT . TRBJ1-1 . TRBV6-5
CASSSLGRASSYNEQFF TGTGCCAGCAGCTCCCTCGGGAGGGCTTCCTCCTACAATGAGCAGTTCTTC . TRBJ2-1 TRBD2 TRBV5-5
CASSLGGTAQQPQHF TGTGCCAGCAGCTTAGGGGGGACAGCGCAACAGCCCCAGCATTTT . TRBJ1-5 TRBD1 TRBV7-2
CASSLGRREKLFF TGTGCCAGCAGCTTAGGCAGGAGGGAAAAACTGTTTTTT . TRBJ1-4 . TRBV7-9